This T cell receptor beta chain derives from a study of T cells in Graves' hyperthyroidism and ophthalmopathy. Study conclusions and caveats: The model made its ophthalmopathy prediction, and onset followed a median around six months later. Most thyroid clonotypes expanded above 0.001 appeared in blood too.

In this sample, this clonotype turned up a few times. Antigen specificity is unknown. Amplification targeted TCR beta CDR3 regions from RNA transcripts. HTBI primers were employed in a first-round RT-PCR of the TCR CDR3. One entry per CDR3 protein results from TCRdb running MiXCR on the multiplex PCR reads. The data hold 550,000 to 700,000 distinct CDR3 sequences, with about 45% observed a single time. The CDR3 runs 16 residues. Trimming stripped 4 bases from V and 1 base from J, with 16 bases between. CDR1 and CDR2 (germline): LGHNA, YNFKEQ. V and J are TRBV4-2 and TRBJ1-1; the D gene is possibly TRBD1 (6 bases). The TCR originated in an adult woman with Graves' disease, either hyperthyroidism or ophthalmopathy (not recorded which). The specimen was peripheral blood or thyroid tissue (not recorded which). Here the CDR3 reads CASSPQPRTANTEAFF. CDR3 bases: TGTGCCAGCAGCCCCCAACCGAGGACAGCGAACACTGAAGCTTTCTTT.